The clone carrying this T cell receptor (beta chain) was picked up a small number of times. Its antigen remains unidentified. The CDR3 is made up of 17 amino acids. Germline assignment: CDR1 DFQATT and CDR2 SNEGSKA (reference sequence). V lost 0 bases, J lost 6 bases, and 21 bases lay in between. These data originate in a study of T-cell memory formation after mild COVID-19. Study context: Among the donors, TCR clusters were largely specific to each donor. Broader study findings: Clones shrinking between day 15 and 85 showed a balanced CD4/CD8 split, and those that grew later tilted toward CD4+. Pre-infection memory contained some responding clones, which suggested that cross-reactive memory had joined. Confirmation was lacking for SARS-CoV-2 specificity of second-wave clones that peaked on day 37.

TCRdb re-called the 5' RACE reads through MiXCR, storing one row per CDR3 protein. Here the sample spans about 430,000 distinct CDR3 sequences, approximately 19% being singletons. Material: PBMCs or a T cell subset sorted from them (not recorded which). This clonotype originated in a man younger than 35 who had mild COVID-19 (a few samples of this study predate the infection). Cell type and time point are not known. The chain employs TRBV20-1 and TRBJ1-5, with D possibly TRBD1 on 6 matching bases. Here the CDR3 DNA reads TGCAGTGCTAGAGATCTCTATGGCTGGGGGGCGGGTCAGCCCCAGCATTTT. Translated: CSARDLYGWGAGQPQHF.